The 26 T cell receptor beta chains below all came from one sample that was sequenced in a study of shared clonotypes between healthy human individuals (dated by TCRdb to 2020 to 2022). The library was generated by the immunoSEQ multiplex PCR assay. TCRdb took over this immuneACCESS table, retaining in-frame rearrangements with V and J assigned. Such tables are incomplete; in checked studies, under half of the missing clones stem from an unresolved V gene, and the remainder is unexplained. The sample has roughly 500,000 clones on record, 79% of them singletons. 13% of the sample belongs to the ten largest clones. Sequencing used PBMCs. These receptors were collected from a woman aged 35 to 49 in good health. Some clones in this sample may be carry-over from other donors' samples.

The chain couples TRBV6-4 to TRBJ2-2; a weak D match, TRBD1 (6 bases). Germline V gene sequence: CDR1 MRHNA, CDR2 SNTAGT. The CDR3 covers 17 residues. The V end was cut by 11 bases, the J end by 0 bases, with 22 bases between. The CDR3 DNA reads as TGTGCCGGCATGTCAGGTCAGGGGCTGGCGAACACCGGGGAGCTGTTTTTT. It encodes CAGMSGQGLANTGELFF.

The chain couples TRBV6-1 to TRBJ2-4, with TRBD1 matching 7 bases. The germline CDR1 and CDR2 sequences are MNHNS and SASEGT. V was pared by 4 bases and J by 12 bases, with 6 bases of the junction left unmatched. There are 12 residues in the CDR3. Here the CDR3 reads CASSARQGPQYF. The CDR3 DNA reads as TGTGCCAGCAGTGCTAGACAGGGTCCTCAGTACTTC.

This chain links TRBV4-1 with TRBJ1-6, with a possible D match to TRBD1 (5 bases). With 1 base removed from V and 7 bases from J, the gap between germline ends came to 11 bases. Per germline, CDR1 MGHRA and CDR2 YSYEKL. This CDR3 contains 15 residues. For the CDR3, the DNA is TGCGCCAGCAGCCAAGTGACAGAGATGAATTCACCCCTCCACTTT. It encodes CASSQVTEMNSPLHF.

The chain combines TRBV5-1 with TRBJ2-1; 7 nucleotides line up with TRBD2. The CDR3 length is 15 residues. The germline V gene has CDR1 SGHRS and CDR2 YFSETQ. Trimming removed 5 bases from V and 10 bases from J; junction bases left unmatched: 15. The CDR3 DNA is TGCGCCAGCAGTTCCGGGACTACCTTGGTAGGGGAGCAGTTCTTC. Encoded protein: CASSSGTTLVGEQFF.

In its sample, this clone was seen many times. The chain recombines TRBV5-4 with TRBJ1-1; TRBD1 matches at 8 bases. Germline V gene data show CDR1 as SGHNT and CDR2 as YYREEE (reference sequence). The CDR3 contains 15 residues. J lost 5 bases, V lost 3 bases, and 9 bases had no gene match. DNA of the CDR3: TGTGCCAGCAGCTCGAACAGGGGGTTGACGACTGAAGCTTTCTTT. Translated, it gives CASSSNRGLTTEAFF.

The rearrangement links TRBV14 to TRBJ1-1; D is unresolved. V lost 3 bases to trimming and J lost 6 bases, with 14 bases between them. Germline CDR1 SGHDN, CDR2 FVKESK. This CDR3 comprises 14 residues. CDR3 coding DNA: TGTGCCAGCAGCCACCGACGGTACGAAGCTGAAGCTTTCTTT. Its translation is CASSHRRYEAEAFF.

The chain joins TRBV7-3 to TRBJ2-5, with 7 positions matching TRBD2. J was trimmed by 4 bases and V by 1 base; bases with no gene match: 0. The CDR3 is 13 amino acids. Germline V gene sequence: CDR1 SGHTA, CDR2 FQGTGA. The CDR3 nucleotides read TGTGCCAGCAGCTTAAGGGAGGGAGAGACCCAGTACTTC. Translated: CASSLREGETQYF. The complete variable domain, with remaining parts taken from reference TRBV7-3 and TRBJ2-5, reads GAGVSQTPSNKVTEKGKYVELRCDPISGHTALYWYRQSLGQGPEFLIYFQGTGAADDSGLPNDRFFAVRPEGSVSTLKIQRTERGDSAVYLCASSLREGETQYFGPGTRLLVL.

The genes are TRBV15 and TRBJ2-1; TRBD2 aligns across 11 bases. The J segment lost 5 bases and the V segment lost 7 bases, leaving 7 bases of the junction unmatched. This CDR3 is built from 15 residues. The V gene's germline CDR1 is LNHNV and CDR2 YYDKDF (reference sequence). This CDR3 is CATTASGRFDNEQFF. The CDR3 nucleotides are TGTGCCACCACGGCTAGCGGGAGGTTCGACAATGAGCAGTTCTTC.

This clone was found a few times. The chain couples TRBV28 to TRBJ1-1, with D possibly matching TRBD1 (5 bases). Trimming removed 2 bases at V and 5 bases at J, with 24 bases between. This CDR3 has 18 residues. CDR1 MDHEN and CDR2 SYDVKM come from the germline V gene. CDR3 protein: CASSLAPQLQGRLTEAFF. DNA of the CDR3: TGTGCCAGCAGTTTAGCTCCTCAGTTGCAGGGAAGGTTGACTGAAGCTTTCTTT.

CDR3 nucleotide sequence: TGTGCCAGCAGTGAAGCGACAGGACCTTACCAAGAGACCCAGTACTTC. Translating gives CASSEATGPYQETQYF. The chain couples TRBV6-1 to TRBJ2-5; perhaps TRBD1 as D (6 bases). The CDR3 covers 16 residues. In germline, CDR1 is MNHNS, CDR2 SASEGT. Deletions cut 0 bases from V and 0 bases from J, with 11 bases between.

The chain links TRBV4-2 to TRBJ2-5; no definite D call. The CDR3 is 15 amino acids. Trimming pared 1 base from V and 0 bases from J, leaving 9 bases between. Germline V gene lookup returns CDR1 LGHNA and CDR2 YNFKEQ. CDR3 DNA: TGTGCCAGCAGCCAAGTGGGATCGGACCAAGAGACCCAGTACTTC. The encoded protein is CASSQVGSDQETQYF.

This clone was recorded only once. The V call is TRBV6-1, the J call TRBJ2-3; D remains ambiguous. The germline CDR1 and CDR2 sequences are MNHNS and SASEGT. This CDR3 contains 15 residues. Trimming removed 5 bases at V and 0 bases at J, with 12 bases between. In DNA, the CDR3 is TGTGCCAGCAGTTCGGACGCCCCTAGCACAGATACGCAGTATTTT. Its protein product is CASSSDAPSTDTQYF.

V and J are TRBV27 and TRBJ2-1; 14 bases match TRBD2. Losses at the gene ends were 4 bases for V and 4 bases for J; bases not matched to a gene: 6. The CDR3 is 17 residues long. The V gene's germline CDR1 is MNHEY and CDR2 SMNVEV (reference sequence). CDR3 DNA: TGTGCCAGCAGTTCCGGGACTAGCGGGAGCAGGTACAATGAGCAGTTCTTC. It is translated as CASSSGTSGSRYNEQFF.

The chain recombines TRBV15 with TRBJ2-3; 9 nucleotides match TRBD2. J gave up 3 bases and V 6 bases, and 10 bases lay outside the gene matches. The CDR3 sequence is 16 residues long. Germline CDR1 LNHNV, CDR2 YYDKDF (reference sequence). The CDR3 is CATSEGSGSHTDTQYF. CDR3 DNA sequence: TGTGCCACCAGTGAGGGTAGCGGGAGCCATACAGATACGCAGTATTTT. The variable domain in full, with the rest retrieved from reference TRBV15 and TRBJ2-3, is DAMVIQNPRYQVTQFGKPVTLSCSQTLNHNVMYWYQQKSSQAPKLLFHYYDKDFNNEADTPDNFQSRRPNTSFCFLDIRSPGLGDTAMYLCATSEGSGSHTDTQYFGPGTRLTVL.

Comment on this clone: A far larger clone lies a single base away; this is likely a read error. The chain uses TRBV5-1 and TRBJ1-2; TRBD1 matches 7 bases. The CDR3 runs 15 residues. V trimming: 2 bases; J trimming: 2 bases; junction bases outside the gene matches: 6. Germline V gene data show CDR1 as SGHRS and CDR2 as YFSETQ. The CDR3 coding sequence is TGCGCCAGCAGCTTCGGGGCAGGGGGAAACTATGGCTACACCTTC. Its translation: CASSFGAGGNYGYTF.

The V gene is TRBV19, the J gene TRBJ2-7; 7 bases are shared with TRBD2. This CDR3 is 15 amino acids long. The germline V gene has CDR1 LNHDA and CDR2 SQIVND (reference sequence). The junction had 8 bases not matched to a gene; V was cut back by 4 bases and J by 2 bases. The CDR3 nucleotides read TGTGCCAGTAGTACAAGGCGGGGGACGGCCTACGAGCAGTACTTC. It specifies CASSTRRGTAYEQYF.

The CDR3 bases are TGTGCCTGGAGTCCGGGACAGGGGGCAAAGCAGCCCCAGCATTTT. Translating it yields CAWSPGQGAKQPQHF. The gene calls are TRBV30 and TRBJ1-5, with 12 bases matching TRBD1. The V gene's germline CDR1 is GTSNPN and CDR2 SVGIG (reference sequence). Germline trimming cut 2 bases from V and 7 bases from J; bases unmatched to any gene: 6. This CDR3 is 15 amino acids long.

Notes on this clone: Other DNA sequences of this sample code for an identical CDR3. The chain employs TRBV19 and TRBJ2-1; D gene uncertain. The V gene's germline CDR1 is LNHDA and CDR2 SQIVND (reference sequence). Trimming cost V 3 bases and J 1 base, with 10 bases left between them. This CDR3 contains 15 residues. The CDR3 DNA sequence: TGTGCCAGTAGTATTGCTGTGGGGTCCTACAATGAGCAGTTCTTC. Its translation: CASSIAVGSYNEQFF.

The chain carries TRBV5-1 and TRBJ2-3; D ambiguous. Germline CDR1 SGHRS, CDR2 YFSETQ. The CDR3 spans 13 residues. V lost 0 bases and J 6 bases, leaving 8 bases between the germline ends. The CDR3 DNA reads TGCGCCAGCAGCTTGGATTCAGCGGATACGCAGTATTTT. Translation: CASSLDSADTQYF.

J is TRBJ2-7 and V is TRBV10-2, with 8 nucleotides matching TRBD1. This CDR3 contains 14 residues. Germline V gene lookup returns CDR1 WSHSY and CDR2 SAAADI. CDR3 in DNA: TGCGCGGTTACCGGACAGGGTAAAAACGACGAGCAGTACTTC. It translates to CAVTGQGKNDEQYF.

The chain combines TRBV30 with TRBJ1-5; 7 bases match TRBD1. V was pared by 8 bases and J by 4 bases, with 14 bases of the junction left unmatched. CDR3 size: 15 residues. Germline V gives CDR1 GTSNPN, CDR2 SVGIG (reference sequence). The CDR3 sequence is CAGNDRELANQPQHF. In nucleotides, the CDR3 is TGTGCCGGTAACGACAGGGAGCTAGCAAATCAGCCCCAGCATTTT.

This clone was recorded at least ten times. This chain uses TRBV19 with TRBJ2-3, with D perhaps matching TRBD2 (6 bases). This CDR3 has 16 residues. V dropped 9 bases and J dropped 4 bases, with 23 bases sitting between them. Germline V gene lookup returns CDR1 LNHDA and CDR2 SQIVND (reference sequence). Here the CDR3 reads CASQSPRSGGSDTQYF. The CDR3 DNA reads TGTGCCAGCCAGTCGCCAAGGTCCGGAGGGTCAGATACGCAGTATTTT.

This sequence joins TRBV7-2 and TRBJ2-7, with 7 bases aligning to TRBD2. The CDR3 is made up of 15 amino acids. CDR1 is SGHTA, CDR2 FQGNSA, per germline. V gave up 5 bases and J gave up 1 base; unmatched junction bases: 8. The CDR3 nucleotides are TGTGCCAGCAGCACGGGGGGTCTACTATCCTACGAGCAGTACTTC. It specifies CASSTGGLLSYEQYF.

This chain joins TRBV9 and TRBJ2-3; 7 nucleotides align to TRBD2. CDR3 length: 16 residues. CDR1 is SGDLS and CDR2 is YYNGEE in the germline V gene. J was trimmed by 0 bases and V by 4 bases; bases with no gene match: 8. CDR3 coding DNA: TGTGCCAGCAGCCCTTGGGGGGGAGGGAGCACAGATACGCAGTATTTT. Protein product: CASSPWGGGSTDTQYF.

The rearrangement joins TRBV7-8 to TRBJ2-2; tentatively, D is TRBD2 (5 bases). The V end lost 2 bases, the J end lost 6 bases, and 16 bases lay between the germline ends. CDR1 and CDR2 (germline): SGHVS, FQNEAQ. The CDR3 length is 16 residues. CDR3 in amino acids: CASSLIRASGAGELFF. The CDR3 nucleotides are TGTGCCAGCAGCTTAATCCGGGCATCCGGGGCCGGGGAGCTGTTTTTT.

CDR3 sequence reads: CASSSDSSNTGELFF. The CDR3, as DNA: TGTGCCAGCAGCTCGGACAGCTCGAACACCGGGGAGCTGTTTTTT. The rearrangement uses TRBV5-5 and TRBJ2-2; the D gene is possibly TRBD1 (6 bases). There are 15 residues in the CDR3. Germline values: CDR1 SGHKS, CDR2 YYEKEE (reference sequence). V lost 3 bases and J 0 bases, leaving 9 bases between the germline ends.